This T cell receptor (beta chain) was retrieved from a study of T cell changes during pregnancy in multiple sclerosis. Using immunoSEQ multiplex PCR, the repertoire was profiled, and TCRdb retains in-frame clones only, with some absent. The sample comprises some 20,000 clones, about 90% of which are singletons, and 5.3% rests with the top ten. The material sequenced was CD8+ T cells from peripheral blood mononuclear cells, taken in the second trimester of pregnancy. The source is a female donor in good health, enrolled as a control in a pregnancy study.

The DNA for the CDR3 is TGCGCCAGCAAACCCGGGAGAGGCTCCTACAATGAGCAGTTCTTC. This codes for CASKPGRGSYNEQFF. The chain recombines TRBV10-1 with TRBJ2-1, with D possibly TRBD2 on 6 matching bases. Trimming removed 7 bases at V and 0 bases at J, with 13 bases between. The germline V gene encodes CDR1 WNHNN and CDR2 SYGVQD (reference sequence). The CDR3 runs to 15 residues.